This TCR beta chain was retrieved from a study of beta chain features in type 1 diabetes. Study context: Healthy donors and patients showed comparable age, gender and cell yields.

All of the isolated RNA was reverse transcribed, so expressed TCRB transcripts were sequenced. Clones were sequenced by immunoSEQ multiplex PCR, and TCRdb holds only the in-frame ones, with some missing. In the table there are just over 600,000 clones, about 16% of which are singletons. This CDR3 is 11 amino acids long. V lost 0 bases and J lost 6, with 3 bases in between. CDR1 and CDR2 from the germline V gene are SGHNT and YYREEE (reference sequence). Notes on this clone: Its target is not known.

Whole-study results and caveats: Patients with type 1 diabetes carried fewer insertions and had more deletions at their VDJ junctions.

The sequence derives from a young man in good health. The sequenced sample was naive CD4+ T cells from blood. The V and J genes are TRBV5-4 and TRBJ1-2, with D unresolved. As DNA, the CDR3 is TGTGCCAGCAGCTTGGAGGATGGCTACACCTTC. Its protein product is CASSLEDGYTF.